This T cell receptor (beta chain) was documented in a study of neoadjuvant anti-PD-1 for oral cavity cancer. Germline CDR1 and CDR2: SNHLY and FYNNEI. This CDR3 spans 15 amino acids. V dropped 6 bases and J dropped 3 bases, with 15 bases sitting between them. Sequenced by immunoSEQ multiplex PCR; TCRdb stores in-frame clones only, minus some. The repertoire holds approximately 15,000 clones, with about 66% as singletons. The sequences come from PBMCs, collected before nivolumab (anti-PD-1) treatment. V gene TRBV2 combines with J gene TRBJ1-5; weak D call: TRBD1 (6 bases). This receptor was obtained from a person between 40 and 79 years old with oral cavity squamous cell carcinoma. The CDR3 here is CASRYREAANQPQHF. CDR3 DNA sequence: TGTGCCAGCAGGTACAGGGAGGCCGCCAATCAGCCCCAGCATTTT.